Shown below are 23 T cell receptor beta chains from a single sample sequenced in a study of control samples from healthy donors and cancer patients. Assay used: immunoSEQ multiplex PCR; TCRdb lists only in-frame clones, some missing. The sample contains some 73,000 clones, 94% of which appear only once. Material for sequencing was blood. Receptors originate from a woman aged 40 to 55 in good health.

This clone was observed a single time. The rearrangement links TRBV2 to TRBJ2-5; a weak D match, TRBD2 (7 bases). Trimming removed 3 bases at V and 7 bases at J, with 33 bases between. The CDR3 totals 20 residues. Germline CDR1 is SNHLY and CDR2 is FYNNEI. In DNA form, the CDR3 reads TGTGCCAGCAGTGATTTTGGAACAGGGAATTGGGACTACAACATCGGGACCCAGTACTTC. Translated, it gives CASSDFGTGNWDYNIGTQYF.

J is TRBJ1-3 and V is TRBV18; D is possibly TRBD1 (6 bases). Germline V gene lookup returns CDR1 KGHSH and CDR2 LQKENI. The CDR3 contains 15 residues. V was clipped by 5 bases and J by 7 bases, with 18 bases between them. The CDR3 protein is CASSEGDPITNTIYF. For the CDR3, the DNA is TGTGCCAGCTCAGAGGGGGATCCTATCACGAACACCATATATTTT.

This chain uses TRBV28 with TRBJ1-1; TRBD1 matches at 7 bases. This CDR3 region has 13 residues. With V trimmed by 10 bases and J by 3 bases, 8 bases remained unmatched. Germline loops: CDR1 MDHEN, CDR2 SYDVKM. The CDR3 region has the DNA TGTGCCATCCACCGGGACAGATACACTGAAGCTTTCTTT. Translated: CAIHRDRYTEAFF.

The rearrangement links TRBV5-4 to TRBJ2-2; a possible D gene is TRBD1 (5 bases). Deletions cut 0 bases from V and 7 bases from J, with 7 bases between. The length of the CDR3 is 13 residues. CDR1 is SGHNT and CDR2 is YYREEE in the germline V gene (reference sequence). CDR3 loop: CASSLETDGELFF. The CDR3 DNA sequence: TGTGCCAGCAGCTTGGAGACAGACGGGGAGCTGTTTTTT.

This clone was recorded once. The chain joins TRBV19 to TRBJ1-1, with D tentatively TRBD1 (6 bases). Germline values: CDR1 LNHDA, CDR2 SQIVND (reference sequence). Trimming shortened V by 4 bases and J by 5 bases, and 20 bases separated the two germline ends. The CDR3 runs to 16 residues. The CDR3 reads CASSTPPGQLRTEAFF. CDR3 coding DNA: TGTGCCAGTAGTACGCCTCCAGGACAGTTAAGGACTGAAGCTTTCTTT. The full variable domain, completed using reference TRBV19 and TRBJ1-1, is DGGITQSPKYLFRKEGQNVTLSCEQNLNHDAMYWYRQDPGQGLRLIYYSQIVNDFQKGDIAEGYSVSREKKESFPLTVTSAQKNPTAFYLCASSTPPGQLRTEAFFGQGTRLTVV.

The chain uses TRBV6-1 and TRBJ1-2, with TRBD1 as a possible D gene (6 bases). This CDR3 is 14 amino acids long. Germline CDR1 reads MNHNS; CDR2 reads SASEGT. V was cut by 0 bases and J by 5 bases, with 10 bases left in between. For the CDR3, the DNA is TGTGCCAGCAGTGAAGCGGCAGGGGTTTATGGCTACACCTTC. Protein: CASSEAAGVYGYTF.

As regards this clone: Relative to the germline gene, one junction end is altered; a read error may explain this. The sample has other DNA sequences that encode this CDR3 too. V usage is TRBV27 and J usage is TRBJ2-1, with 11 bases matching TRBD2. The CDR3 is 15 amino acids. Germline V gives CDR1 MNHEY, CDR2 SMNVEV (reference sequence). CDR3 protein: CASSPGTSGYNEQFF. CDR3 nucleotides: TGCGCCAGCAGCCCCGGGACTAGCGGTTACAATGAGCAGTTCTTC.

V usage is TRBV6-2 or TRBV6-3 and J usage is TRBJ2-1; 10 bases fit TRBD2. This CDR3 has 16 amino acids. The germline V gene has CDR1 MNHEY and CDR2 SVGEGT. The V segment lost 2 bases and the J segment 6 bases; nucleotides outside the gene matches: 7. The CDR3 nucleotides are TGTGCCAGCAGTTACAGTCCCGGGACTAGCGTCAATGAGCAGTTCTTC. Encoded protein: CASSYSPGTSVNEQFF.

The rearrangement uses TRBV7-9 and TRBJ1-1; a weak D match, TRBD1 (5 bases). The V gene's germline CDR1 is SEHNR and CDR2 FQNEAQ (reference sequence). Between the trimmed V and J ends, which lost 5 bases and 8 bases, there was a span of 12 bases. The CDR3 length is 12 residues. The chain's CDR3 is CASSLGDYEAFF. CDR3 nucleotide sequence: TGTGCCAGCAGCCTAGGGGACTACGAAGCTTTCTTT. The whole variable domain, filled in from reference TRBV7-9 and TRBJ1-1, reads DTGVSQNPRHKITKRGQNVTFRCDPISEHNRLYWYRQTLGQGPEFLTYFQNEAQLEKSRLLSDRFSAERPKGSFSTLEIQRTEQGDSAMYLCASSLGDYEAFFGQGTRLTVV.

The rearrangement links TRBV11-2 to TRBJ1-5, with 8 nucleotides matching TRBD1. CDR1 SGHAT and CDR2 FQNNGV come from the germline V gene. CDR3 length: 19 amino acids. With 1 base clipped from V and 1 base from J, the junction kept 12 bases outside the gene matches. As DNA, the CDR3 is TGTGCCAGCAGCTTAGCTCCCAGGGGGCGCAAGGGAAGCAATCAGCCCCAGCATTTT. Translation: CASSLAPRGRKGSNQPQHF.

V gene TRBV18 combines with J gene TRBJ1-2, with 7 bases lining up with TRBD1. Germline V CDR1 and CDR2: KGHSH, LQKENI. V dropped 2 bases and J dropped 2; count of bases not matched to a gene: 8. CDR3 length: 16 residues. CDR3 in amino acids: CASSPTGQTTNYGYTF. In DNA, the CDR3 is TGTGCCAGCTCACCAACGGGACAGACTACGAACTATGGCTACACCTTC. Filled out from reference TRBV18 and TRBJ1-2, the complete variable domain reads NAGVMQNPRHLVRRRGQEARLRCSPMKGHSHVYWYRQLPEEGLKFMVYLQKENIIDESGMPKERFSAEFPKEGPSILRIQQVVRGDSAAYFCASSPTGQTTNYGYTFGSGTRLTVV.

The V and J genes are TRBV6-5 and TRBJ2-1, with 13 bases identical to TRBD2. CDR3 length: 15 amino acids. Losses at the gene ends were 4 bases for V and 5 bases for J; bases not matched to a gene: 2. The germline gives CDR1 MNHEY, CDR2 SVGAGI. The DNA of the CDR3 is TGTGCCAGCAGTTGGGGACTAGCGGGGAACAATGAGCAGTTCTTC. Residues: CASSWGLAGNNEQFF.

J is TRBJ1-4 and V is TRBV28, with D uncertain. The CDR3 totals 12 residues. The V end lost 7 bases, the J end lost 6 bases, and 9 bases lay between the germline ends. Germline V CDR1 and CDR2: MDHEN, SYDVKM. The CDR3 here is CASNSLDEKLFF. CDR3 bases: TGTGCCAGCAACTCCCTCGATGAAAAACTGTTTTTT.

The chain links TRBV19 to TRBJ2-7; D assignment may be TRBD1 or TRBD2 (5 bases each). The CDR3 runs to 14 residues. V lost 7 bases and J 2 bases, leaving 15 bases between the germline ends. CDR1 and CDR2 from the germline V gene are LNHDA and SQIVND (reference sequence). The CDR3 loop reads CASKVGTGTYEQYF. CDR3 nucleotide sequence: TGTGCCAGTAAGGTAGGGACCGGAACCTACGAGCAGTACTTC.

This clone was observed a handful of times. The chain uses TRBV3-1 (or the pseudogene TRBV3-2) and TRBJ1-1; D not resolved. The CDR3 consists of 15 residues. CDR1 and CDR2 from the germline V gene are LGHDT and YNNKEL (reference sequence). The V and J ends lost 0 bases and 1 base respectively, with 9 bases between them. The DNA of the CDR3 is TGTGCCAGCAGCCAAGATGCTTCGAGGAACACTGAAGCTTTCTTT. This encodes CASSQDASRNTEAFF.

The CDR3 DNA sequence: TGTGCCAGTAGTACCTTAGCCGGACTAGCCGATACGCAGTATTTT. Protein sequence: CASSTLAGLADTQYF. The rearrangement uses TRBV19 and TRBJ2-3; 8 positions match TRBD2. After removal of 4 bases from V and 6 bases from J, the junction contained 9 bases not matched to a gene. CDR3 length: 15 amino acids. Germline-derived CDR1 and CDR2 are LNHDA and SQIVND (reference sequence).

The V and J genes are TRBV18 and TRBJ2-2, with TRBD1 as a possible D gene (5 bases). This CDR3 region has 16 residues. The ends were cut back, 0 bases at V and 3 bases at J, with 11 bases in the middle. Looked up from germline, CDR1 is KGHSH and CDR2 is LQKENI. This CDR3 is CASSPPFRGDTGELFF. The DNA of the CDR3 is TGTGCCAGCTCACCACCATTTAGGGGTGACACCGGGGAGCTGTTTTTT.

The chain employs TRBV18 and TRBJ2-5; D remains ambiguous. Trimming removed 4 bases from V and 2 bases from J, with 14 bases in between. Per germline, CDR1 KGHSH and CDR2 LQKENI. The CDR3 is 15 residues long. The CDR3 reads CASSRASPTQETQYF. The CDR3 nucleotides are TGTGCCAGCTCACGGGCATCGCCGACTCAAGAGACCCAGTACTTC.

This clone occurred a few times. The J gene is TRBJ2-2, the V gene TRBV6-5, with D tentatively TRBD1 or TRBD2 (6 bases each). V was trimmed by 8 bases and J by 3 bases, leaving 13 bases between them. Germline CDR1 and CDR2: MNHEY and SVGAGI. This CDR3 comprises 14 residues. The CDR3 loop is CASHGGPDTGELFF. The CDR3 nucleotides read TGTGCCAGCCATGGGGGGCCAGACACCGGGGAGCTGTTTTTT.

The chain combines TRBV4-3 with TRBJ2-2; D unresolved. The CDR3 has 13 amino acids. Looked up from germline, CDR1 is LGHNA and CDR2 is YSLEER. Trimming shortened V by 1 base and J by 5 bases, and 5 bases separated the two germline ends. Here the CDR3 reads CASSQGRTGELFF. Written as DNA, the CDR3 is TGCGCCAGCAGCCAAGGCAGAACCGGGGAGCTGTTTTTT.

This rearrangement joins TRBV6-2 or TRBV6-3 to TRBJ1-5; a possible D gene is TRBD1 (5 bases). The CDR3 consists of 15 residues. V gave up 3 bases and J gave up 6 bases, with 15 bases separating them. In germline, CDR1 is MNHEY, CDR2 SVGEGT. The CDR3 DNA follows: TGTGCCAGCAGTTATCGGGAGGCACAGGTTCAGCCCCAGCATTTT. Translation gives CASSYREAQVQPQHF.

This clone has just one count. The V and J genes are TRBV7-7 and TRBJ1-4, with a tentative D call TRBD1 (6 bases). This CDR3 comprises 15 residues. V was cut by 5 bases and J by 8 bases, with 18 bases left in between. Germline V CDR1 and CDR2: SSHAT, FNYEAQ (reference sequence). The CDR3 DNA sequence: TGTGCCAGCAGCCAAACATCCGGGACAAACGAAAAACTGTTTTTT. It specifies CASSQTSGTNEKLFF.

The V and J genes are TRBV19 and TRBJ1-2; TRBD1 matches 7 bases. Trimming cost V 5 bases and J 0 bases; bases outside gene matches: 12. The CDR3 spans 17 residues. The germline V gene has CDR1 LNHDA and CDR2 SQIVND (reference sequence). The CDR3 nucleotides are TGTGCCAGTAGTCCTTGGGAGGCTGACAGGGCTAACTATGGCTACACCTTC. This encodes CASSPWEADRANYGYTF.